This T cell receptor (beta chain) was sequenced in a study of graft-versus-host responses after intestinal transplantation. The data were produced by immunoSEQ multiplex PCR, yet TCRdb's version contains in-frame clones alone and is incomplete. The sample comprises 84,000 or so clones, approximately 82% of which are singletons, and around 0.8% rests with the top ten. As regards this clone: The antigen remains undetermined.

The input for sequencing was unstimulated CD4+ T cells sorted from spleen or lymph node cells, taken before intestinal transplant. This TCR derives from a human donor who received an intestinal transplant.

CDR3 nucleotide sequence: TGTGCCAGCAGTGACCTGGGACAGGGGGCGCGAAGGTTGGAGACCCAGTACTTC. It yields the protein CASSDLGQGARRLETQYF. This chain connects TRBV25-1 to TRBJ2-5; 12 nucleotides match TRBD1. V lost 3 bases and J lost 5; bases outside the gene matches: 13. CDR3 length equals 18 residues. Germline V gene sequence: CDR1 MGHDK, CDR2 SYGVNS.